The rows below give T cell receptor beta chains drawn from one sample of a study of blood T cell repertoires in COVID-19. The protocol was immunoSEQ multiplex PCR, while the TCRdb copy is restricted to in-frame clones and leaves out a portion. The table has about 150,000 clones, around 86% seen once. Material: peripheral blood. Source of these receptors: a man in his fifties or sixties with active COVID-19. CDR3s include the opening cysteine and the closing phenylalanine or tryptophan. D genes are given only for firm matches. Only part of the rows carry a size: once, few, many, or a class if the clone is expanded.

d_call	v_call	j_call	clone_size	cdr3_aa	cdr3_nt
NA	TRBV4-1	TRBJ1-4	NA	CASSQDRGSGGEKLFF	TGCGCCAGCAGCCAAGATCGGGGTTCGGGAGGGGAAAAACTGTTTTTT
TRBD2	TRBV5-1	TRBJ2-3	once	CASSPTSGVRTDTQYF	TGCGCCAGCAGCCCGACTAGCGGGGTCCGCACAGATACGCAGTATTTT
TRBD2	TRBV7-2	TRBJ2-1	NA	CASSLRLAGLYNEQFF	TGTGCCAGCAGTCTTAGACTAGCGGGACTTTACAATGAGCAGTTCTTC
TRBD1	TRBV5-1	TRBJ2-2	NA	CASSLRQGTPGELFF	TGCGCCAGCAGCTTGCGACAGGGGACCCCCGGGGAGCTGTTTTTT
NA	TRBV11-3	TRBJ2-7	once	CASSLGADYEQYF	TGTGCCAGCAGCTTAGGTGCAGACTACGAGCAGTACTTC
TRBD2	TRBV24-1	TRBJ2-1	NA	CATSASGTSVYNEQFF	TGTGCCACCAGTGCATCCGGGACTAGCGTTTACAATGAGCAGTTCTTC
TRBD2	TRBV11-3	TRBJ2-1	NA	CASSSRGASYNEQFF	TGTGCCAGCAGCTCGCGGGGGGCCTCCTACAATGAGCAGTTCTTC
TRBD2	TRBV19	TRBJ2-7	NA	CASSMSSGGPDIAYEQYF	TGTGCCAGTAGTATGTCTAGCGGGGGGCCTGATATCGCCTACGAGCAGTACTTC
TRBD2	TRBV15	TRBJ2-3	NA	CATRASGGPSTDTQYF	TGTGCCACCAGGGCTAGCGGGGGTCCAAGCACAGATACGCAGTATTTT
NA	TRBV7-8	TRBJ1-2	NA	CASSFSSGFNYGYTF	TGTGCCAGCAGCTTTAGTTCGGGGTTCAACTATGGCTACACCTTC
NA	TRBV5-5	TRBJ2-1	NA	CASNVQGFEQFF	TGTGCCAGCAACGTCCAGGGTTTTGAGCAGTTCTTC
NA	TRBV5-1	TRBJ2-1	NA	CASSLTGYNEQFF	TGCGCCAGCAGCTTGACGGGGTACAATGAGCAGTTCTTC
NA	TRBV15	TRBJ1-2	once	CATSRDEDSYGYTF	TGTGCCACCAGCAGAGATGAGGACAGCTATGGCTACACCTTC
TRBD1	TRBV19	TRBJ2-5	NA	CASTETGGRETQYF	TGTGCCAGTACCGAGACAGGGGGTCGGGAGACCCAGTACTTC
NA	TRBV5-5	TRBJ2-3	NA	CASSLAAPRGNTQYF	TGTGCCAGCAGCTTGGCAGCTCCGAGGGGGAATACGCAGTATTTT
NA	TRBV6-5	TRBJ2-7	NA	CATGSGDSNFYEQYF	TGTGCCACCGGGTCGGGGGACTCCAACTTCTACGAGCAGTACTTC
TRBD1	TRBV19	TRBJ1-3	NA	CASSIDPTGGIAGNTIYF	TGTGCCAGTAGTATAGACCCGACAGGGGGAATTGCTGGAAACACCATATATTTT
NA	TRBV3-1/TRBV3-2	TRBJ2-7	NA	CASSPSSYEQYF	TGTGCCAGCAGCCCCAGCTCCTACGAGCAGTACTTC
TRBD1	TRBV2	TRBJ1-6	once	CASSIRGQGLSPLHF	TGTGCCAGCAGCATAAGGGGACAGGGGTTATCACCCCTCCACTTT
TRBD1	TRBV4-1	TRBJ1-2	NA	CASTGTGTEGGYTF	TGCGCCAGCACCGGGACAGGGACCGAGGGTGGCTACACCTTC
TRBD2	TRBV6-2/TRBV6-3	TRBJ2-2	NA	CASSSFGSGGPNTGELFF	TGTGCCAGCAGCTCCTTCGGGAGCGGGGGACCGAACACCGGGGAGCTGTTTTTT
NA	TRBV7-3	TRBJ2-3	few	CASSSGAVFTSTQYF	TGTGCCAGCAGCTCGGGAGCGGTTTTCACATCGACGCAGTATTTT
TRBD1	TRBV4-2	TRBJ2-7	NA	CASSPLMGQGIHEQYF	TGTGCCAGCAGCCCCCTGATGGGACAGGGGATACACGAGCAGTACTTC
NA	TRBV5-5	TRBJ1-3	NA	CASSLDILNTIYF	TGTGCCAGCAGCTTGGACATCCTTAACACCATATATTTT
TRBD2	TRBV29-1	TRBJ2-5	NA	CSVEGGFAGEIQETQYF	TGCAGCGTTGAAGGGGGGTTTGCGGGGGAGATACAAGAGACCCAGTACTTC
NA	TRBV9	TRBJ2-5	NA	CASSVELAQETQYF	TGTGCCAGCAGCGTGGAACTAGCTCAAGAGACCCAGTACTTC
NA	TRBV5-4	TRBJ2-1	NA	CAAASGSISYNEQFF	TGTGCCGCCGCATCGGGGTCTATCTCCTACAATGAGCAGTTCTTC
NA	TRBV5-5	TRBJ2-5	NA	CASSQNPGYQETQYF	TGTGCCAGCAGCCAGAACCCGGGATATCAAGAGACCCAGTACTTC
TRBD1	TRBV9	TRBJ1-4	NA	CASSAVPGTGPTNEKLFF	TGTGCCAGCAGCGCGGTTCCCGGGACAGGACCAACTAATGAAAAACTGTTTTTT
NA	TRBV9	TRBJ2-1	NA	CASSARNEQFF	TGTGCCAGCAGCGCTCGGAATGAGCAGTTCTTC
TRBD1	TRBV5-1	TRBJ1-1	NA	CASSTDSAGGNTEAFF	TGCGCCAGCAGCACCGATAGTGCAGGGGGGAACACTGAAGCTTTCTTT
NA	TRBV6-5	TRBJ2-3	NA	CASGGGSTDTQYF	TGTGCCAGCGGCGGGGGCAGCACAGATACGCAGTATTTT
TRBD1	TRBV6-5	TRBJ1-1	NA	CASRRAGTGNTEAFF	TGTGCCAGCAGAAGAGCCGGGACAGGGAACACTGAAGCTTTCTTT
TRBD2	TRBV18	TRBJ2-1	NA	CASSPPSGGPYNEQFF	TGTGCCAGCTCACCCCCCAGCGGGGGCCCCTACAATGAGCAGTTCTTC
TRBD1	TRBV5-1	TRBJ1-2	NA	CASSSRRTGDGYTF	TGCGCCAGCAGCTCTCGCCGGACAGGGGATGGCTACACCTTC
TRBD2	TRBV2	TRBJ2-1	NA	CASRKGLDNEQFF	TGTGCCAGCAGGAAGGGACTAGACAATGAGCAGTTCTTC
NA	TRBV10-3	TRBJ2-7	NA	CAISEQGYEQYF	TGTGCCATCAGTGAACAGGGCTACGAGCAGTACTTC
TRBD2	TRBV6-5	TRBJ2-7	NA	CASSTGTSVHEQYF	TGTGCCAGCAGCACCGGGACTAGCGTCCACGAGCAGTACTTC
NA	TRBV19	TRBJ2-1	NA	CASSVDSFDNEQFF	TGTGCCAGTAGTGTCGACAGTTTTGACAATGAGCAGTTCTTC
TRBD1	TRBV7-9	TRBJ1-5	NA	CASSAKNPEGQGGNQPQHF	TGTGCCAGCAGCGCAAAAAATCCAGAAGGACAGGGGGGCAATCAGCCCCAGCATTTT
NA	TRBV5-5	TRBJ1-5	NA	CASSLDGSNQPQHF	TGTGCCAGCAGCTTGGACGGTAGCAATCAGCCCCAGCATTTT
TRBD2	TRBV30	TRBJ2-7	NA	CAWSASGSSGGRVWQYF	TGTGCCTGGAGTGCCTCCGGTTCTAGCGGGGGGCGGGTCTGGCAGTACTTC
NA	TRBV10-3	TRBJ1-1	NA	CAISGKGLSTEAFF	TGTGCCATCAGTGGTAAGGGGTTGAGCACTGAAGCTTTCTTT
TRBD1	TRBV29-1	TRBJ1-4	once	CSVGRQGSTNEKLFF	TGCAGCGTTGGAAGACAGGGGTCAACTAATGAAAAACTGTTTTTT
NA	TRBV18	TRBJ2-5	NA	CASSPLEGRAQETQYF	TGTGCCAGCTCACCCCTGGAGGGTAGAGCGCAAGAGACCCAGTACTTC
TRBD2	TRBV5-1	TRBJ2-1	NA	CASSSSGGSYNEQFF	TGCGCCAGCAGCTCAAGCGGGGGCTCCTACAATGAGCAGTTCTTC
NA	TRBV7-2	TRBJ2-3	NA	CASSFADTQYF	TGTGCCAGCAGCTTCGCAGATACGCAGTATTTT
NA	TRBV10-3	TRBJ1-5	NA	CAISESPVTQPQHF	TGTGCCATCAGTGAGTCTCCGGTCACTCAGCCCCAGCATTTT
TRBD2	TRBV5-5	TRBJ2-2	NA	CASRLTSGPTGELFF	TGTGCCAGCCGGCTGACTAGCGGTCCGACCGGGGAGCTGTTTTTT
NA	TRBV5-8	TRBJ1-2	NA	CASSLYGGPYGYTF	TGTGCCAGCAGCTTATATGGAGGGCCCTATGGCTACACCTTC
TRBD2	TRBV9	TRBJ2-1	NA	CASSARLAGGRVTYNEQFF	TGTGCCAGCAGCGCCAGACTAGCGGGGGGACGCGTAACCTACAATGAGCAGTTCTTC